The entry below describes one TCR beta chain. It has no known antigen specificity. Base-call qualities are not available, and no considerably larger clone is one nucleotide away. From its cysteine to its phenylalanine, the CDR3 spans 13 amino acids. Just CDR3 DNA is preserved here, 39 bases in frame from base 1. Trimming at the junction amounts to 7 bases on V and 1 base on J, and the germline ends lie 10 bases apart. CDR1 and CDR2 were assigned from the germline V gene as SNHLY and FYNNEI. The data belong to a study of blood T cell repertoires in COVID-19 (dated by TCRdb to 2019 to 2021). Some background on the complete study: The collaborator samples originated in the United States, Italy and Spain and spanned the acute and convalescent phases of COVID-19. The material from the prospective study consisted of cDNA or gDNA derived from T cells, B-cell-depleted T cells, or PBMCs. Subjects who had been exposed to COVID-19, were actively infected with it, or had recovered from it provided the deeply sampled blood TCRbeta repertoires that made up the dataset. The repertoires were released in a freely available public database intended as a resource for research on the immune response to SARS-CoV-2. Samples came from the ongoing ImmuneRACE study (first 160 participants) plus 1,254 subjects from 6 global collaborators. Sample metadata almost always included a de-identified subject ID, COVID-19 status, age in years and sex. Where HLA class I and class II types were available, the types were taken from metadata supplied by the sample provider, not from assay-based typing.

Overall results and qualifications from the work: The amount of clinical and demographic metadata varied by source and participant and was provided uncurated.

Participants in the prospective study were enrolled through a virtual design, were aged roughly 18 to 90 years, and lived in 20 to 30 United States geographic areas. Cohort assignment in the prospective study relied on participant-reported clinical history from a screening survey and a study questionnaire. In the prospective study, whole blood, serum and a nasopharyngeal or oropharyngeal swab were collected from each participant by mobile phlebotomists. Prospective study participants could optionally give additional blood draws and questionnaires over an approximately two-month period. Before DNA extraction, blood samples from the prospective study were shipped at room temperature or frozen. TCRbeta CDR3 regions were amplified from genomic DNA using the immunoSEQ Assay, a bias-controlled multiplex PCR. Regarding the original processing steps: Within the assay, amplification of reference gene primers was used to estimate how many nucleated cells each sample contained. To quantify the absolute abundance of each unique TCRbeta CDR3 rearrangement, sequence reads were collapsed and filtered. For each sample, productive Simpson clonality was calculated as the square root of Simpson's diversity index across productive rearrangements. Entries here come from immuneACCESS through TCRdb and include only in-frame sequences with V and J called. Some clones fail to appear in such tables; in the studies checked, an unresolved V gene covers under half of the shortfall, and the cause of the remainder is unknown. V and J calls and clone size come straight from that table; D and trimming were deduced from the DNA. A total of about 480,000 clones appear in this sample, around 90% of them only once. The ten largest clones add up to just under 2% of the sample.

The TCR was taken from a woman aged 18-30 years with acute COVID-19. The chain employs TRBV2 and TRBJ2-5, with no D gene named confidently. Sequencing was performed on PBMCs or T cells enriched from blood (not recorded which). The CDR3 in this case is CASNMNGQETQYF. At the DNA level, the sequence is TGTGCCAGCAATATGAACGGCCAAGAGACCCAGTACTTC.